Presented here are 3 T cell receptor beta chains from one specimen sequenced in a study of CD8 T cells in Susac syndrome. cDNA came from approximately 0.5 to 1 ug RNA primed by random hexamers. TCRdb redid the calling of the immunoSEQ multiplex PCR reads with MiXCR, one entry per CDR3 protein. The sample has 65,000 to 90,000 distinct CDR3 sequences, over 85% seen once. The specimen sequenced was CD8+ T cells from PBMCs. These receptors came from a human donor with multiple sclerosis.

The rearrangement uses TRBV11-2 and TRBJ2-5; maybe TRBD2 (7 bases). CDR3 length: 20 residues. Germline loops: CDR1 SGHAT, CDR2 FQNNGV. Deletions cut 0 bases from V and 2 bases from J, with 25 bases between. Here the CDR3 DNA reads TGTGCCAGCAGCTTAGAAGGTCCCCGATGGGGGGGCCCCAATCAAGAGACCCAGTACTTC. This encodes CASSLEGPRWGGPNQETQYF.

The sample holds one count of this clonotype. This chain uses TRBV5-6 with TRBJ1-1; no clear D. This CDR3 comprises 13 residues. Germline V CDR1 and CDR2: SGHDT, YYEEEE. Deletions cut 1 base from V and 11 bases from J, with 15 bases between. CDR3 DNA sequence: TGTGCCAGCAGCTTGACCGCTCGGGCGGAGGCTTTCTTT. It is translated as CASSLTARAEAFF.

The rearrangement links TRBV7-9 to TRBJ1-4, with TRBD1 matching 7 bases. Germline assignment: CDR1 SEHNR and CDR2 FQNEAQ (reference sequence). V was clipped by 6 bases and J by 6 bases; unmatched bases: 7. The CDR3 extends over 14 amino acids. CDR3 DNA: TGTGCCAGCAGGCTATCCGGGACAGATGAAAAACTGTTTTTT. The encoded protein is CASRLSGTDEKLFF.